The rows below give T cell receptor beta chains drawn from one sample of a study of Graves' ophthalmopathy and Graves' hyperthyroidism. TCRdb redid the calling of the multiplex PCR reads with MiXCR, one entry per CDR3 protein. The sample lists about 400,000 distinct CDR3 sequences, approximately 20% seen once, with 1.6% in the top ten. Sequenced sample: peripheral blood. These receptors were taken from a woman aged 18 to 35 with Graves' ophthalmopathy. CDR3s include the opening cysteine and the closing phenylalanine or tryptophan. The order of the fields is clone size, CDR3 length, V gene, J gene, CDR3 protein. Some rows mark clone size as missing; the rest say once, few, many or name a class of expanded clone.

clone size: many
CDR3 length: 15
V gene: TRBV6-5
J gene: TRBJ1-2
CDR3 protein: CASRRMDGPLWGYTF

clone size: many
CDR3 length: 15
V gene: TRBV5-1
J gene: TRBJ1-6
CDR3 protein: CASKGLSGKNSPLHF

clone size: many
CDR3 length: 13
V gene: TRBV7-2
J gene: TRBJ1-2
CDR3 protein: CASSSQESYGYTF

clone size: many
CDR3 length: 14
V gene: TRBV7-8
J gene: TRBJ1-1
CDR3 protein: CASSFSLSNTEAFF

clone size: many
CDR3 length: 13
V gene: TRBV28
J gene: TRBJ2-7
CDR3 protein: CASRGTGINEQYF

clone size: many
CDR3 length: 12
V gene: TRBV7-2
J gene: TRBJ1-1
CDR3 protein: CASSSGQGRAFF

clone size: many
CDR3 length: 13
V gene: TRBV5-1
J gene: TRBJ2-5
CDR3 protein: CASSPRGLETQYF

clone size: many
CDR3 length: 14
V gene: TRBV6-5
J gene: TRBJ1-1
CDR3 protein: CASSYTDQIHEAFF

clone size: many
CDR3 length: 14
V gene: TRBV7-6
J gene: TRBJ2-5
CDR3 protein: CASSLASRRETQYF

clone size: many
CDR3 length: 15
V gene: TRBV7-2
J gene: TRBJ1-5
CDR3 protein: CASSSSRGPKGPQHF

clone size: NA
CDR3 length: 11
V gene: TRBV2
J gene: TRBJ2-7
CDR3 protein: CASKVSYEQYF

clone size: few
CDR3 length: 15
V gene: TRBV12-3/TRBV12-4
J gene: TRBJ2-7
CDR3 protein: CASSLAGTSYHEQYF

clone size: many
CDR3 length: 16
V gene: TRBV9
J gene: TRBJ2-5
CDR3 protein: CASSALGGGNQETQYF

clone size: many
CDR3 length: 14
V gene: TRBV3-1
J gene: TRBJ1-2
CDR3 protein: CASSQRRTGTGYTF

clone size: many
CDR3 length: 12
V gene: TRBV15
J gene: TRBJ2-7
CDR3 protein: CATEGLRNEQYF

clone size: many
CDR3 length: 18
V gene: TRBV11-1
J gene: TRBJ1-2
CDR3 protein: CASSSLPGTPPANYGYTF

clone size: NA
CDR3 length: 15
V gene: TRBV6-1
J gene: TRBJ2-7
CDR3 protein: CASSEERLAGAHEYF

clone size: NA
CDR3 length: 15
V gene: TRBV28
J gene: TRBJ2-7
CDR3 protein: CASSPPGQAKIEQYF

clone size: many
CDR3 length: 13
V gene: TRBV7-2
J gene: TRBJ2-2
CDR3 protein: CASSLFNPGELFF

clone size: many
CDR3 length: 13
V gene: TRBV5-4
J gene: TRBJ1-1
CDR3 protein: CASSLDQGTEAFF

clone size: many
CDR3 length: 18
V gene: TRBV11-2
J gene: TRBJ1-5
CDR3 protein: CASSPGTGDFDSNQPQHF

clone size: many
CDR3 length: 15
V gene: TRBV6-2/TRBV6-3
J gene: TRBJ1-2
CDR3 protein: CASSYLLQGIYGYTF

clone size: NA
CDR3 length: 12
V gene: TRBV12-3/TRBV12-4
J gene: TRBJ1-1
CDR3 protein: CASSPGLFKAFF

clone size: NA
CDR3 length: 13
V gene: TRBV6-2/TRBV6-3
J gene: TRBJ1-1
CDR3 protein: CASSFYVNTEAFF

clone size: many
CDR3 length: 13
V gene: TRBV12-3/TRBV12-4
J gene: TRBJ2-5
CDR3 protein: CASSLPRGETQYF

clone size: many
CDR3 length: 17
V gene: TRBV28
J gene: TRBJ1-1
CDR3 protein: CASNMDKTWAMNTEAFF

clone size: NA
CDR3 length: 14
V gene: TRBV5-1
J gene: TRBJ2-7
CDR3 protein: CASSWGTGRGEQYF

clone size: many
CDR3 length: 14
V gene: TRBV6-5
J gene: TRBJ2-7
CDR3 protein: CASSPVLGGYEQYF

clone size: NA
CDR3 length: 14
V gene: TRBV28
J gene: TRBJ1-1
CDR3 protein: CASSPGSLKTEAFF

clone size: many
CDR3 length: 13
V gene: TRBV20-1
J gene: TRBJ2-7
CDR3 protein: CSARFPGKGEQYF

clone size: many
CDR3 length: 14
V gene: TRBV6-1
J gene: TRBJ2-3
CDR3 protein: CASSPQRGTDTQYF

clone size: once
CDR3 length: 13
V gene: TRBV2
J gene: TRBJ1-1
CDR3 protein: CATRRGANTEAFF

clone size: many
CDR3 length: 15
V gene: TRBV7-8
J gene: TRBJ2-2
CDR3 protein: CASSPSLAGAGELFF

clone size: once
CDR3 length: 12
V gene: TRBV19
J gene: TRBJ2-5
CDR3 protein: CASSPTIGTQYF

clone size: many
CDR3 length: 14
V gene: TRBV9
J gene: TRBJ2-2
CDR3 protein: CASSPGSNTGEPFF

clone size: many
CDR3 length: 17
V gene: TRBV30
J gene: TRBJ1-3
CDR3 protein: CAWTRTGQGDSGNTIYF

clone size: many
CDR3 length: 14
V gene: TRBV5-1
J gene: TRBJ1-1
CDR3 protein: CASSLKQGGTEAFF

clone size: NA
CDR3 length: 12
V gene: TRBV12-3/TRBV12-4
J gene: TRBJ2-7
CDR3 protein: CASGVSSYEQYF

clone size: many
CDR3 length: 20
V gene: TRBV11-2
J gene: TRBJ2-6
CDR3 protein: CASSFRGAAQRSSGANVLTF

clone size: NA
CDR3 length: 16
V gene: TRBV6-5
J gene: TRBJ2-7
CDR3 protein: CASSYSSSGPGYEQYF

clone size: NA
CDR3 length: 14
V gene: TRBV20-1
J gene: TRBJ2-5
CDR3 protein: CSARVLAGKMTQYF

clone size: many
CDR3 length: 13
V gene: TRBV20-1
J gene: TRBJ2-7
CDR3 protein: CSASRTGRSEQYF

clone size: many
CDR3 length: 17
V gene: TRBV30
J gene: TRBJ2-2
CDR3 protein: CAWSVRLRGLADGELFF

clone size: many
CDR3 length: 11
V gene: TRBV6-7
J gene: TRBJ2-7
CDR3 protein: CASSWTGTDVF

clone size: NA
CDR3 length: 16
V gene: TRBV19
J gene: TRBJ2-2
CDR3 protein: CASSIGGDRNTGELFF

clone size: many
CDR3 length: 16
V gene: TRBV10-3
J gene: TRBJ2-7
CDR3 protein: CAISGVSEAGVAEQYF

clone size: NA
CDR3 length: 14
V gene: TRBV29-1
J gene: TRBJ1-3
CDR3 protein: CSVTTDTTGNTIYF

clone size: many
CDR3 length: 16
V gene: TRBV6-2/TRBV6-3
J gene: TRBJ1-1
CDR3 protein: CASSHTEFRGGTEAFF

clone size: many
CDR3 length: 13
V gene: TRBV5-1
J gene: TRBJ2-5
CDR3 protein: CASSVAPEETQYF

clone size: many
CDR3 length: 17
V gene: TRBV6-2/TRBV6-3
J gene: TRBJ2-4
CDR3 protein: CASSPPQGLGAKNIQYF

clone size: many
CDR3 length: 14
V gene: TRBV27
J gene: TRBJ1-1
CDR3 protein: CASSARTAYTEAFF

clone size: NA
CDR3 length: 11
V gene: TRBV6-1
J gene: TRBJ1-3
CDR3 protein: CASNSGSTIYF

clone size: NA
CDR3 length: 14
V gene: TRBV10-1
J gene: TRBJ1-2
CDR3 protein: CASSDRQANYGYTF

clone size: many
CDR3 length: 16
V gene: TRBV7-8
J gene: TRBJ1-1
CDR3 protein: CASSSARSVTGTEAFF

clone size: many
CDR3 length: 16
V gene: TRBV27
J gene: TRBJ1-2
CDR3 protein: CASSLSVQGPVDGYTF

clone size: many
CDR3 length: 14
V gene: TRBV12-3/TRBV12-4
J gene: TRBJ1-1
CDR3 protein: CASSFGVMNTEAFF

clone size: many
CDR3 length: 15
V gene: TRBV6-1
J gene: TRBJ1-5
CDR3 protein: CASSTQGGGNQPQHF

clone size: many
CDR3 length: 14
V gene: TRBV27
J gene: TRBJ2-7
CDR3 protein: CASSFGTKDYEQYF